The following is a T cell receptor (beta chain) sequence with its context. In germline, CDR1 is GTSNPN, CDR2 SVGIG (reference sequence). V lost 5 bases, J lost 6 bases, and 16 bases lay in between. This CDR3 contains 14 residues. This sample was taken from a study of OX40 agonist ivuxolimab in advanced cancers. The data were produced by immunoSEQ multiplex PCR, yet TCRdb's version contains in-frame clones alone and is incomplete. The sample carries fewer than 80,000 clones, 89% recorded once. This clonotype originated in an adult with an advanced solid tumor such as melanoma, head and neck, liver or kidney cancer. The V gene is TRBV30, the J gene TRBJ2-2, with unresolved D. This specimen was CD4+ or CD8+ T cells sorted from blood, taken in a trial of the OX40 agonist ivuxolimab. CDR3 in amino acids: CAWGPRQLAGELFF. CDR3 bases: TGTGCCTGGGGGCCACGCCAGTTGGCCGGGGAGCTGTTTTTT. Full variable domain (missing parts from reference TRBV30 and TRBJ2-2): SQTIHQWPATLVQPVGSPLSLECTVEGTSNPNLYWYRQAAGRGLQLLFYSVGIGQISSEVPQNLSASRPQDRQFILSSKKLLLSDSGFYLCAWGPRQLAGELFFGEGSRLTVL.